This T cell receptor (beta chain) was sequenced during a study of T-cell reconstitution after alpha-beta-depleted transplantation in children. Overall study findings and caveats: About two months after transplant, alpha-beta T cells reportedly came from several hundred expanded graft clones. Newly made T cells mostly supplied T-cell counts and diversity one year after transplant.

In germline, CDR1 is SGHRS, CDR2 YFSETQ. This CDR3 has 17 residues. Trimming took off 1 base at V and 0 bases at J, with 17 bases between the two ends. Preparation of the TCRbeta library used unique molecular identifiers. Each CDR3 protein is one row after TCRdb ran MiXCR on the PCR reads. The table lists 600,000 to 800,000 distinct CDR3 sequences, roughly 14% of them singletons, with 0.79% in the top ten. This clonotype was counted between two and nine times. Antigen unknown. V usage is TRBV5-1 and J usage is TRBJ2-7; maybe TRBD2 (7 bases). This clonotype originated in a girl aged 2-10 years with congenital amegakaryocytic thrombocytopenia, due to receive a stem cell transplant. The sequences come from PBMCs, collected before TCRalphabeta/CD19-depleted stem cell transplant. The CDR3 sequence is CASSLSGGRPTSYEQYF. The DNA for the CDR3 is TGCGCCAGCAGCTTGTCGGGGGGCAGGCCAACCTCCTACGAGCAGTACTTC.